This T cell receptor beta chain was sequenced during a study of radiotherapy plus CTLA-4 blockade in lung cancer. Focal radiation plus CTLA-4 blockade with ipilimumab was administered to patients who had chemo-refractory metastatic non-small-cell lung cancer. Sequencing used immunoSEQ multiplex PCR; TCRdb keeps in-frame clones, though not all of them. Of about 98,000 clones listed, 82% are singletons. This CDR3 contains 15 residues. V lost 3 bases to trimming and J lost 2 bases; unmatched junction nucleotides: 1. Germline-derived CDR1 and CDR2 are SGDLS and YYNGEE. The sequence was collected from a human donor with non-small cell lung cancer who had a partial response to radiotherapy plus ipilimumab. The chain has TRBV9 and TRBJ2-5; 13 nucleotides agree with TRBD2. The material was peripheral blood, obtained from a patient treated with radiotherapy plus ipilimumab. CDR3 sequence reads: CASSATSGGQETQYF. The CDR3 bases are TGTGCCAGCAGCGCGACTAGCGGGGGGCAAGAGACCCAGTACTTC.